This T cell receptor beta chain was found in a study of T-cell reconstitution after alpha-beta-depleted transplantation in children. The TCRbeta library incorporated unique molecular identifiers. TCRdb re-called the PCR reads with MiXCR, one entry per CDR3 protein. The sample carries a few hundred thousand distinct CDR3 sequences, around 12% recorded once. Between the trimmed V and J ends, which lost 5 bases and 1 base, there was a span of 6 bases. The CDR3 loop spans 13 amino acids. The germline V gene encodes CDR1 SNHLY and CDR2 FYNNEI. The origin of this receptor is a human donor who donated a stem cell graft to a child with combined immunodeficiency. The sequencing used PBMCs from the stem cell graft donor, collected from the stem cell graft. The rearrangement uses TRBV2 and TRBJ2-1; no clear D. CDR3 sequence: CASSSLSYNEQFF. CDR3 nucleotide sequence: TGTGCCAGCAGTAGCCTGTCCTACAATGAGCAGTTCTTC.